Sample share makes the clone carrying this TCR beta chain medium-sized. This specimen belongs to a study of T-cell reconstitution after alpha-beta-depleted transplantation in children. The germline V gene has CDR1 WSHSY and CDR2 SAAADI. The CDR3 covers 19 residues. The junction had 19 bases not matched to a gene; V was cut back by 4 bases and J by 4 bases. It was with unique molecular identifiers that the TCRbeta library was prepared. TCRdb reprocessed the PCR reads with MiXCR, giving one entry per CDR3 protein. The table lists about 5,000 distinct CDR3 sequences, around 7% of them singletons. The source is a boy under two years old who had a stem cell transplant for SCID, so the T cells may come from the graft donor. The sample consisted of PBMCs, mostly from graft donor cells, taken 60 days after TCRalphabeta/CD19-depleted stem cell transplant. The V call is TRBV10-2, the J call TRBJ1-1, with TRBD1 matching 9 bases. Here the CDR3 DNA reads TGCGCCAGCAGTGTGGACCGGGACAGGGCTACTAACCGAGTCACTGAAGCTTTCTTT. Protein sequence: CASSVDRDRATNRVTEAFF.